The 22 T cell receptor beta chains below were found in one sample sequenced in a study of CD8 T cells in Susac syndrome. Reverse transcription of about 0.5 to 1 ug RNA used random hexamers. TCRdb re-derived calls from the immunoSEQ multiplex PCR reads in MiXCR, one entry per CDR3 protein. The repertoire includes some 200,000 distinct CDR3 sequences, roughly 96% of them detected once, and roughly 0.09% sits in the top ten. The specimen was CD4+ T cells from PBMCs. The source of these receptors is a human donor with multiple sclerosis.

The rearrangement links TRBV9 to TRBJ1-2; no reliable D call. With 4 bases removed from V and 8 bases from J, the gap between germline ends came to 27 bases. The CDR3 is 17 amino acids. Germline-derived CDR1 and CDR2 are SGDLS and YYNGEE. The DNA of the CDR3 is TGTGCCAGCAGCCCCAGTTCAACGTCGCGGGAAACGGGGGGCTACACCTTC. This codes for CASSPSSTSRETGGYTF.

This sequence joins TRBV28 and TRBJ1-6, with 7 bases that match TRBD1. Germline assignment: CDR1 MDHEN and CDR2 SYDVKM. CDR3 size: 15 residues. V lost 4 bases and J lost 6; bases outside the gene matches: 6. The CDR3 sequence is CASSSGGPSNSPLHF. As DNA, the CDR3 is TGTGCCAGCAGTTCAGGGGGACCGAGTAATTCACCCCTCCACTTT.

This clonotype was picked up a small number of times. The rearrangement links TRBV7-2 to TRBJ1-2; 10 bases line up with TRBD1. The germline CDR1 and CDR2 sequences are SGHTA and FQGNSA. The CDR3 runs to 15 residues. The V gene end was trimmed by 1 base and the J gene end by 2 bases; junction bases not matched to a gene: 1. The CDR3 is CASSLGQGANYGYTF. Here the CDR3 DNA reads TGTGCCAGCAGCTTAGGACAGGGGGCCAACTATGGCTACACCTTC.

The chain links TRBV3-1 to TRBJ2-7; the D is unclear. CDR1 is LGHDT, CDR2 YNNKEL, per germline (reference sequence). Trimming took off 4 bases at V and 0 bases at J, with 13 bases between the two ends. The CDR3 consists of 15 residues. CDR3 loop: CASSRYSALSYEQYF. The CDR3 DNA reads TGTGCCAGCAGCCGCTACAGTGCCCTCTCCTACGAGCAGTACTTC.

The chain links TRBV14 to TRBJ2-7; D not resolved. CDR1 and CDR2 (germline): SGHDN, FVKESK. This CDR3 region has 15 residues. Trimming removed 0 bases from V and 0 bases from J, with 9 bases in between. The CDR3 region is CASSQDIRFSYEQYF. The CDR3 DNA sequence: TGTGCCAGCAGCCAAGATATCCGTTTCTCCTACGAGCAGTACTTC.

The rearrangement links TRBV2 to TRBJ2-3, with TRBD2 identical over 7 bases. In germline, CDR1 is SNHLY, CDR2 FYNNEI. The CDR3 spans 15 residues. Trimming cost V 6 bases and J 1 base; bases outside gene matches: 7. The CDR3 bases are TGTGCCAGCAGCCGGGAGGAGCGGCGCACAGATACGCAGTATTTT. This translates into CASSREERRTDTQYF. The full variable domain, in which reference TRBV2 and TRBJ2-3 provide the parts outside the CDR3, is EPEVTQTPSHQVTQMGQEVILRCVPISNHLYFYWYRQILGQKVEFLVSFYNNEISEKSEIFDDQFSVERPDGSNFTLKIRSTKLEDSAMYFCASSREERRTDTQYFGPGTRLTVL.

The V gene is TRBV2, the J gene TRBJ2-1, with TRBD1 matching over 9 bases. The CDR3 extends over 14 amino acids. Germline-derived CDR1 and CDR2 are SNHLY and FYNNEI. V gave up 8 bases and J gave up 6 bases; unmatched junction bases: 8. The CDR3: CASSGQGGFNEQFF. The CDR3 bases are TGTGCCAGCTCGGGACAGGGAGGCTTCAATGAGCAGTTCTTC.

The chain has TRBV20-1 and TRBJ2-5, with D possibly called TRBD1 or TRBD2 (5 bases each). CDR1 DFQATT and CDR2 SNEGSKA come from the germline V gene (reference sequence). The CDR3 consists of 13 residues. Trimming took off 6 bases at V and 5 bases at J, with 16 bases between the two ends. The CDR3 loop is CSARGPSMETQYF. The CDR3 DNA reads as TGCAGTGCCCGGGGCCCTAGCATGGAGACCCAGTACTTC.

The chain recombines TRBV25-1 with TRBJ1-2; no firm D call. Trimming took off 2 bases at V and 5 bases at J, with 6 bases between the two ends. Germline assignment: CDR1 MGHDK and CDR2 SYGVNS. This CDR3 is 12 amino acids long. The CDR3 bases are TGTGCCAGCAGTGAAGTAGCGTATGGCTACACCTTC. Its protein is CASSEVAYGYTF.

V gene TRBV20-1 combines with J gene TRBJ1-1; D is ambiguous. V was trimmed by 1 base and J by 8 bases, leaving 11 bases between them. This CDR3 comprises 12 residues. The germline gives CDR1 DFQATT, CDR2 SNEGSKA (reference sequence). The CDR3 DNA follows: TGCAGTGCTAGAGGCCCGTCGGCAGAAGCTTTCTTT. Translated: CSARGPSAEAFF.

V gene TRBV20-1 combines with J gene TRBJ2-3; 10 nucleotides line up with TRBD2. The CDR3 consists of 15 residues. The V segment lost 0 bases and the J segment 8 bases; nucleotides outside the gene matches: 8. The germline gives CDR1 DFQATT, CDR2 SNEGSKA (reference sequence). The CDR3 protein is CSARDSSGGLGTQYF. The CDR3 DNA sequence: TGCAGTGCTAGAGATTCTAGCGGGGGATTGGGTACGCAGTATTTT.

This chain joins TRBV29-1 and TRBJ2-7; 10 bases fit TRBD2. Trimming cost V 4 bases and J 4 bases; bases outside gene matches: 7. The germline V gene has CDR1 SQVTM and CDR2 ANQGSEA. There are 14 residues in the CDR3. In DNA form, the CDR3 reads TGCAGCGTTGGGGGTAGCGGGAGGCCTTACGAGCAGTACTTC. Translating it yields CSVGGSGRPYEQYF.

V usage is TRBV20-1 and J usage is TRBJ2-7; the D gene could be TRBD1 or TRBD2 (5 bases each). The CDR3 totals 14 residues. V was cut by 0 bases and J by 2 bases, with 11 bases left in between. Germline CDR1 reads DFQATT; CDR2 reads SNEGSKA (reference sequence). CDR3 nucleotides: TGCAGTGCTAGAGATCCCGGGACGACCTACGAGCAGTACTTC. It specifies CSARDPGTTYEQYF.

V gene TRBV4-2 combines with J gene TRBJ1-2; D is perhaps TRBD1 (6 bases). The length of the CDR3 is 15 residues. In germline, CDR1 is LGHNA, CDR2 YNFKEQ. Trimming took 0 bases from V and 3 from J, leaving 11 bases between them. The CDR3 bases are TGTGCCAGCAGCCAAGATCAAGGGGGGGACTATGGCTACACCTTC. Its protein product is CASSQDQGGDYGYTF.

The chain has TRBV7-9 and TRBJ2-2, with unresolved D. The CDR3 is made up of 14 amino acids. V dropped 5 bases and J dropped 1 base, with 8 bases sitting between them. CDR1 is SEHNR, CDR2 FQNEAQ, per germline (reference sequence). This CDR3 reads CASSLLENTGELFF. Written as DNA, the CDR3 is TGTGCCAGCAGCCTGTTGGAGAACACCGGGGAGCTGTTTTTT.

V usage is TRBV28 and J usage is TRBJ2-4, with 8 bases lining up with TRBD1. Germline V gene data show CDR1 as MDHEN and CDR2 as SYDVKM. V lost 5 bases to trimming and J lost 3 bases; unmatched junction nucleotides: 6. The CDR3 is 15 amino acids. The DNA of the CDR3 is TGTGCCAGCAGTCTAACAGGGGGAGTCAAAAACATTCAGTACTTC. Translated: CASSLTGGVKNIQYF.

The rearrangement uses TRBV18 and TRBJ2-3; D uncertain. Trimming removed 2 bases from V and 5 bases from J, with 5 bases in between. This CDR3 contains 12 residues. Per germline, CDR1 KGHSH and CDR2 LQKENI. CDR3 nucleotides: TGTGCCAGCTCACCAAGGGAAGATACGCAGTATTTT. This codes for CASSPREDTQYF.

V usage is TRBV30 and J usage is TRBJ2-3; TRBD2 might be the D (6 bases). The CDR3 spans 14 residues. The V end was cut by 2 bases, the J end by 2 bases, with 11 bases between. Germline V gene lookup returns CDR1 GTSNPN and CDR2 SVGIG (reference sequence). The CDR3 bases are TGTGCCTGGAGTAAGGCGGGACTCACAGATACGCAGTATTTT. Its translation: CAWSKAGLTDTQYF.

This clonotype occurred once. The rearrangement joins TRBV10-3 to TRBJ1-1; no clear D gene. The CDR3 is made up of 12 amino acids. V dropped 1 base and J dropped 1 base, with 1 base sitting between them. Germline CDR1 ENHRY, CDR2 SYGVKD. CDR3 region: CAISEWNTEAFF. As DNA, the CDR3 is TGTGCCATCAGTGAGTGGAACACTGAAGCTTTCTTT.

In the case of this clonotype: An end of the junction does not agree with germline; a read error may underlie this. The chain uses TRBV7-3 and TRBJ2-3; 13 positions match TRBD2. Germline CDR1 is SGHTA and CDR2 is FQGTGA. The CDR3 runs 15 residues. The CDR3 reads CASSVTSGGAYTQYF. Written as DNA, the CDR3 is TGTGCCAGCAGCGTAACTAGCGGGGGGGCATATACGCAGTATTTT.

The CDR3 spells CSAATQGNSNQPQHF. DNA of the CDR3: TGCAGCGCCGCGACGCAGGGGAACAGCAATCAGCCCCAGCATTTT. V usage is TRBV29-1 and J usage is TRBJ1-5; tentative D call: TRBD1 (6 bases). The CDR3 has 15 residues. Between the trimmed V and J ends, which lost 7 bases and 1 base, there was a span of 17 bases. The germline V gene encodes CDR1 SQVTM and CDR2 ANQGSEA.

J is TRBJ2-5 and V is TRBV3-1, with TRBD2 matching 16 bases. V lost 1 base to trimming and J lost 5 bases; unmatched junction nucleotides: 10. CDR3 length: 19 amino acids. Per germline, CDR1 LGHDT and CDR2 YNNKEL (reference sequence). For the CDR3, the DNA is TGTGCCAGCAGCCAAGGTGGGACTAGCGGGGGGGCCCAGTTGGAGACCCAGTACTTC. Amino acid sequence: CASSQGGTSGGAQLETQYF.